This T cell receptor (beta chain) was found in a study of shared clonotypes between healthy human individuals. Naive CD8 isolation took CD45RO-negative cells positively selected for CCR7 and excluded terminally differentiated effector memory CD45RA+ cells. Study conclusions and caveats: Clonotype sharing among donors was expected to depend on sequencing depth.

Germline V CDR1 and CDR2: SGHRS, YFSETQ. Trimming cost V 0 bases and J 3 bases, with 24 bases left between them. This CDR3 has 20 amino acids. Method: immunoSEQ multiplex PCR; TCRdb's copy keeps in-frame clones and lacks some. The table records under 1 million clones, about 92% of them present only once. As regards this clone: The antigen is not known.

The rearrangement joins TRBV5-1 to TRBJ1-4; D is uncertain. What was sequenced was naive CD8+ T cells sorted from blood. The receptor comes from a man in his thirties or forties in good health. The CDR3 sequence is CASSLVPGSGFLESNEKLFF. The CDR3 region has the DNA TGCGCCAGCAGCTTGGTCCCGGGTTCGGGATTCCTAGAGTCTAATGAAAAACTGTTTTTT.